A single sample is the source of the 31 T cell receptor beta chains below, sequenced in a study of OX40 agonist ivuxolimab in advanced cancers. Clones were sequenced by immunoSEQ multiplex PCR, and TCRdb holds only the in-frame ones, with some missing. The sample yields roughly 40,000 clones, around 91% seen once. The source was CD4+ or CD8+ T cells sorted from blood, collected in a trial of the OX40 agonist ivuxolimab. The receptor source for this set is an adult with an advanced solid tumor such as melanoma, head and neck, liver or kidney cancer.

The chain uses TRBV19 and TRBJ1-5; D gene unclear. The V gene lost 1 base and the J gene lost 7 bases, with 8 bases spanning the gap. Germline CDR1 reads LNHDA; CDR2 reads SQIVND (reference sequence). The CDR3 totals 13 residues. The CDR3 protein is CASSIGRGQPQHF. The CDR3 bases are TGTGCCAGTAGTATAGGGCGAGGGCAGCCCCAGCATTTT.

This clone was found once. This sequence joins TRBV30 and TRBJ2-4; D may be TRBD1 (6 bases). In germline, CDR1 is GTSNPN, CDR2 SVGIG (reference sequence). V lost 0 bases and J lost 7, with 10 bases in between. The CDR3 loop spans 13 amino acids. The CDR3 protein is CAWSVQGINIQYF. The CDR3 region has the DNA TGTGCCTGGAGTGTACAGGGAATCAACATTCAGTACTTC.

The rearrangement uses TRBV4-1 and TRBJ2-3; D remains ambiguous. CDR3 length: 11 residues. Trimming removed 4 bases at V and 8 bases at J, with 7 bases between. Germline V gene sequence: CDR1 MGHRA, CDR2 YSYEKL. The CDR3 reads CASSPPCTQYF. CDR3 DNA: TGCGCCAGCAGCCCCCCGTGTACGCAGTATTTT.

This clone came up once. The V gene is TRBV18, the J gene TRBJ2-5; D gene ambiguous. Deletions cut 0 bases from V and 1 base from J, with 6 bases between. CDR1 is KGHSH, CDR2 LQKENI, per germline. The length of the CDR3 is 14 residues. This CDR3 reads CASSPPYFQETQYF. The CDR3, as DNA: TGTGCCAGCTCACCACCGTACTTCCAAGAGACCCAGTACTTC.

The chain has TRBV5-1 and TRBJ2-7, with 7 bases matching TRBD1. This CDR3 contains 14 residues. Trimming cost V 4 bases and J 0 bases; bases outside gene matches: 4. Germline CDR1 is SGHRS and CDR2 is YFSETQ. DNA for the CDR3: TGCGCCAGCAGCGCCGGGACAGTCTCCTACGAGCAGTACTTC. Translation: CASSAGTVSYEQYF.

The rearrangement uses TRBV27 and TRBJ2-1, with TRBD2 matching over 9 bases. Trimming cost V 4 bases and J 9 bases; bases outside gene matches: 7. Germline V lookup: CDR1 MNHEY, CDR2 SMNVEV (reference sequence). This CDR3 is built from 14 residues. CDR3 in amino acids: CASSSLAGFGEQFF. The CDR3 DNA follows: TGTGCCAGCAGTTCCCTAGCGGGATTTGGTGAGCAGTTCTTC.

CDR3 amino acids: CASSLSLASSLGNEQFF. CDR3 sequence (DNA): TGTGCCAGCAGTTTATCACTAGCCTCCTCACTTGGGAATGAGCAGTTCTTC. The chain links TRBV27 to TRBJ2-1, with D possibly being TRBD2 (6 bases). Germline CDR1 is MNHEY and CDR2 is SMNVEV (reference sequence). CDR3 length: 17 amino acids. The V and J ends lost 0 bases and 7 bases respectively, with 19 bases between them.

CDR3 nucleotide sequence: TGTGCCAGCAGTGAAGCAGGGAGCTCCTATAATTCACCCCTCCACTTT. Translation: CASSEAGSSYNSPLHF. The chain recombines TRBV2 with TRBJ1-6; D uncertain. Trimming stripped 0 bases from V and 0 bases from J, with 6 bases between. Germline V gene data show CDR1 as SNHLY and CDR2 as FYNNEI. The CDR3 is 16 amino acids.

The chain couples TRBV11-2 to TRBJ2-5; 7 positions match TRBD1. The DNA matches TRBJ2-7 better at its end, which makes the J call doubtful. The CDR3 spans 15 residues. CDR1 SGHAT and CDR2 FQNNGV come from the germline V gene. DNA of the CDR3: TGTGCCAGCAGCCAAGCGACAGGGAGATCCTACGAGCAGTACTTC. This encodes CASSQATGRSYEQYF.

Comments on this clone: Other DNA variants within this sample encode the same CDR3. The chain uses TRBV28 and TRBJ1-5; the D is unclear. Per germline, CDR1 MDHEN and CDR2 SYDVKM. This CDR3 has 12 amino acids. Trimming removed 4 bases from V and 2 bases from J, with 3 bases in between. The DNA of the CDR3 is TGTGCCAGCAGTTCGGGCAATCAGCCCCAGCATTTT. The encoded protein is CASSSGNQPQHF.

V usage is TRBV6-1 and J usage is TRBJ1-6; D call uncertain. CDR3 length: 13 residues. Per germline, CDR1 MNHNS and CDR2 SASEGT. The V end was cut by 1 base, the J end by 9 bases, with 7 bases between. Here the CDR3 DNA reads TGTGCCAGCAGTGAAGATAGGGTTTCACCCCTCCACTTT. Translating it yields CASSEDRVSPLHF.

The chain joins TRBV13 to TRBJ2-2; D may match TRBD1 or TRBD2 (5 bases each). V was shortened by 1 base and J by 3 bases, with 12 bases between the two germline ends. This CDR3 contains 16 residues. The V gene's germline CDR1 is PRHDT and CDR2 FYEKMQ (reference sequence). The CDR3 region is CASSLAHEGYTGELFF. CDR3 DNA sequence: TGTGCCAGCAGCTTAGCCCACGAGGGGTACACCGGGGAGCTGTTTTTT.

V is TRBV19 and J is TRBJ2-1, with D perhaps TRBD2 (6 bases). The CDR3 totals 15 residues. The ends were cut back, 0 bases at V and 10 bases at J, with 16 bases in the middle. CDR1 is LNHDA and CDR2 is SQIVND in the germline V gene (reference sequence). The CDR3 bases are TGTGCCAGTAGTATAGAGAGGGGACTCCCTGTGGAGCAGTTCTTC. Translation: CASSIERGLPVEQFF.

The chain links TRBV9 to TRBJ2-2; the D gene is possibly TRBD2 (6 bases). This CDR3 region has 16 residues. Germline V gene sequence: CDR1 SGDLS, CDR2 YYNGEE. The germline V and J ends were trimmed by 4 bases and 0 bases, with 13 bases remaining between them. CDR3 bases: TGTGCCAGCAGCTCCCGGGACTTAGCGAACACCGGGGAGCTGTTTTTT. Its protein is CASSSRDLANTGELFF.

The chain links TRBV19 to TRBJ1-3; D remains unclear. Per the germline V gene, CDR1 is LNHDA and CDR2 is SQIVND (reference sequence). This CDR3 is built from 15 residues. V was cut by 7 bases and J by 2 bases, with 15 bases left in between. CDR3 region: CASTPSGSPGNTIYF. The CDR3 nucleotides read TGTGCCAGTACTCCATCGGGGTCTCCTGGAAACACCATATATTTT.

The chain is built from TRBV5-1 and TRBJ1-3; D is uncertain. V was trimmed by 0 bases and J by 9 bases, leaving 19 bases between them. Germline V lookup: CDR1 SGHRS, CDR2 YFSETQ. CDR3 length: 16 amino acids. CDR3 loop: CASSLGSLGRSSTIYF. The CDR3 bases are TGCGCCAGCAGCTTGGGTTCCCTTGGACGGAGTAGCACCATATATTTT.

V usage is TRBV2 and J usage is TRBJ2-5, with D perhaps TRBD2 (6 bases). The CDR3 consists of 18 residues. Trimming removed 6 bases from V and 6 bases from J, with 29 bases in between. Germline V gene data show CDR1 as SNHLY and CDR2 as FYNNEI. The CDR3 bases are TGTGCCAGCAGCGCCGACTTTTTGTCTAGCGATGGGGTGAAGACCCAGTACTTC. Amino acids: CASSADFLSSDGVKTQYF.

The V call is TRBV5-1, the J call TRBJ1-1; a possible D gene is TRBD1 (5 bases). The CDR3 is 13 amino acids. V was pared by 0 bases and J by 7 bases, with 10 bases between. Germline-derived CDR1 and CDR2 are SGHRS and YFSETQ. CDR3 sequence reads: CASSLGDVDEAFF. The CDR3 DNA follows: TGCGCCAGCAGCTTGGGGGACGTAGATGAAGCTTTCTTT.

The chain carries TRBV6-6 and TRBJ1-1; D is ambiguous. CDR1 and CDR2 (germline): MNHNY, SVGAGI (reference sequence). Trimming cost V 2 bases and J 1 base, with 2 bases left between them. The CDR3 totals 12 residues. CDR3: CASSYPNTEAFF. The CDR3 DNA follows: TGTGCCAGCAGTTACCCGAACACTGAAGCTTTCTTT.

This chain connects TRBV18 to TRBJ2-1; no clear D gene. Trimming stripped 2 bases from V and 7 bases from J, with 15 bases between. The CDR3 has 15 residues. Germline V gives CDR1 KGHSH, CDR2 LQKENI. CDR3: CASSPNVRSLNEQFF. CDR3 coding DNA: TGTGCCAGCTCACCAAATGTACGGAGTTTAAATGAGCAGTTCTTC.

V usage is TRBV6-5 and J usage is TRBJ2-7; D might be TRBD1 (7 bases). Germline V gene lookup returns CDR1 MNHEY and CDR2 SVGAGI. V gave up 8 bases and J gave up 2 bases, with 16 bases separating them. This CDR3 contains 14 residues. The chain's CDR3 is CASAGRGLPYEQYF. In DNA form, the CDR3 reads TGTGCCAGCGCGGGAAGGGGGCTTCCCTACGAGCAGTACTTC.

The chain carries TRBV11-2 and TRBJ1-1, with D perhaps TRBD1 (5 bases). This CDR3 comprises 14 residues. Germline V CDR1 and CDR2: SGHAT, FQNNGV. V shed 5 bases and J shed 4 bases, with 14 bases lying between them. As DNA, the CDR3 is TGTGCCAGCAGCCTGAGAAACGGGGGCACTGAAGCTTTCTTT. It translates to CASSLRNGGTEAFF.

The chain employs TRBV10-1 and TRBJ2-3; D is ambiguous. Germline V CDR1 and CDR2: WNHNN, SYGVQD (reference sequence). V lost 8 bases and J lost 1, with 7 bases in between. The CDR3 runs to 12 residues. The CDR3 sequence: CASPFRTDTQYF. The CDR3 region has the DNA TGCGCCAGCCCGTTCCGCACAGATACGCAGTATTTT.

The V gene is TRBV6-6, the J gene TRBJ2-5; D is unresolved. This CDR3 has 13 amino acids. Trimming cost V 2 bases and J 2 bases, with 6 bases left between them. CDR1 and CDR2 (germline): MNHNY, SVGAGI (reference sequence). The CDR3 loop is CASSYLGQETQYF. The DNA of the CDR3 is TGTGCCAGCAGTTACCTGGGTCAAGAGACCCAGTACTTC.

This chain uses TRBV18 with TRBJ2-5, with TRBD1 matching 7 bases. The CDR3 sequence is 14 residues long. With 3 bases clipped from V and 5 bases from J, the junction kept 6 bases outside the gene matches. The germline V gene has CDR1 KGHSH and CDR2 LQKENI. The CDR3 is CASSPRQGSETQYF. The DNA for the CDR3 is TGTGCCAGCTCACCCCGACAGGGATCGGAGACCCAGTACTTC.

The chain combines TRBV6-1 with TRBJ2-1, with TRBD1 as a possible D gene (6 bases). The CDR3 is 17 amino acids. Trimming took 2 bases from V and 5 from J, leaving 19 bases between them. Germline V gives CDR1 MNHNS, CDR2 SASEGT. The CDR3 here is CASSEFLGTNINNEQFF. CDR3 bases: TGTGCCAGCAGTGAATTTTTAGGGACAAATATTAACAATGAGCAGTTCTTC.

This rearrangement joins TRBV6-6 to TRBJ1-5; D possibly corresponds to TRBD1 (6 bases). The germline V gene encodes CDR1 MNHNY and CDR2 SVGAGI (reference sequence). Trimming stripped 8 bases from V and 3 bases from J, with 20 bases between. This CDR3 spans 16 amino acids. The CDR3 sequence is CASCTSGAGANQPQHF. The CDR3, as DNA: TGTGCCAGCTGTACGTCAGGGGCCGGGGCCAATCAGCCCCAGCATTTT.

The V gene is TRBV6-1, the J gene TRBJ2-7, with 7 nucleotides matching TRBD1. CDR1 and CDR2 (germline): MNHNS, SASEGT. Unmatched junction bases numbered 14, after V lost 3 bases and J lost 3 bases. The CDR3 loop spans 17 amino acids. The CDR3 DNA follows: TGTGCCAGCAGTGAGGGACAGCCGTTTAGGGTTGGCTACGAGCAGTACTTC. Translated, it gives CASSEGQPFRVGYEQYF.

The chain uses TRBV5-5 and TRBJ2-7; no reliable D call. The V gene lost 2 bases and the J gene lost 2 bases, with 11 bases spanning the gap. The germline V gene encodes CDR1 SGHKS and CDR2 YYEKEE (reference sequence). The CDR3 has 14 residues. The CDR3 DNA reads TGTGCCAGCAGCTTCTCGCAGACCACCTACGAGCAGTACTTC. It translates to CASSFSQTTYEQYF.

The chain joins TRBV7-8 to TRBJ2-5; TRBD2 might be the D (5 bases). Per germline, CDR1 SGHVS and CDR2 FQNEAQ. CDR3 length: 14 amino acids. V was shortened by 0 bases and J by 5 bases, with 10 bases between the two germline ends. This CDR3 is CASSLALAGETQYF. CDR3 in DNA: TGTGCCAGCAGCTTAGCTCTAGCTGGCGAGACCCAGTACTTC. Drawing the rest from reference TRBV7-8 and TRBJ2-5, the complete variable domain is GAGVSQSPRYKVAKRGQDVALRCDPISGHVSLFWYQQALGQGPEFLTYFQNEAQLDKSGLPSDRFFAERPEGSVSTLKIQRTQQEDSAVYLCASSLALAGETQYFGPGTRLLVL.

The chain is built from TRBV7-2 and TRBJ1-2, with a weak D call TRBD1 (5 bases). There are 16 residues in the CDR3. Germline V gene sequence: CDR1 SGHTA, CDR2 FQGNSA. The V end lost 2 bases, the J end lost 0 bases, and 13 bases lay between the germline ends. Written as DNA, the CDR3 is TGTGCCAGCAGCTTATTGGGGCAGCACCCTAACTATGGCTACACCTTC. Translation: CASSLLGQHPNYGYTF.